This T cell receptor beta chain comes out of a study of blood T cell repertoires in COVID-19. At the level of the study: Samples taken during acute and convalescent COVID-19 were collected in the United States, Italy and Spain. PBMCs, B-cell-depleted T cells, or T cells provided the cDNA or gDNA that made up the material.

The CDR3 consists of 16 residues. Per the germline V gene, CDR1 is SGHTA and CDR2 is FQGNSA. V lost 5 bases to trimming and J lost 6 bases; unmatched junction nucleotides: 11. The authors' processing: Amplification with reference gene primers provided the estimates of nucleated cell counts. TCRdb's copy holds only in-frame clones and misses some; the assay was immunoSEQ multiplex PCR. That table furnishes V, J and clone size, whereas the DNA furnished D and trimming. The table has fewer than 30,000 clones, roughly 85% seen once; the top ten hold approximately 30%. Patients at the Seattle site were enrolled during active infection and followed longitudinally.

Source material: peripheral blood. The chain combines TRBV7-2 with TRBJ2-1, with TRBD2 matching over 9 bases. This receptor was obtained from a woman older than 75 with COVID-19, enrolled during active disease. The CDR3 region is CASSALLAGLGNEQFF. For the CDR3, the DNA is TGTGCCAGCAGCGCCCTTCTAGCGGGGCTGGGCAATGAGCAGTTCTTC.